One sample yielded the 22 T cell receptor beta chains listed below, sequenced in a study of blood T cell repertoires in COVID-19. Repertoires were generated with immunoSEQ multiplex PCR, while TCRdb's copy carries only in-frame clones and drops some. Of about 120,000 clones in the sample, roughly 80% are singletons; the top ten hold 2% to 2.5%. Sequencing was done on a sample of peripheral blood. These receptors were collected from a man aged 30 to 39 with acute or convalescent COVID-19.

The chain employs TRBV24-1 and TRBJ2-1; perhaps TRBD2 as D (5 bases). CDR1 is KGHDR, CDR2 SFDVKD, per germline. This CDR3 region has 13 residues. Trimming stripped 2 bases from V and 8 bases from J, with 9 bases between. The CDR3 DNA reads TGTGCCACCAGTGATTCGGGGAACGATGAGCAGTTCTTC. As protein: CATSDSGNDEQFF.

This chain joins TRBV5-1 and TRBJ2-1; maybe TRBD2 (6 bases). Germline CDR1 reads SGHRS; CDR2 reads YFSETQ. The CDR3 is made up of 15 amino acids. The V gene lost 4 bases and the J gene lost 5 bases, with 16 bases spanning the gap. DNA for the CDR3: TGCGCCAGCAGCCCATTCGGGGGAGACGACAATGAGCAGTTCTTC. It encodes CASSPFGGDDNEQFF.

This clone was found once. The genes are TRBV27 and TRBJ2-2, with 10 nucleotides matching TRBD1. Looked up from germline, CDR1 is MNHEY and CDR2 is SMNVEV (reference sequence). The CDR3 loop spans 15 amino acids. V lost 0 bases and J lost 8; bases outside the gene matches: 3. The DNA of the CDR3 is TGTGCCAGCAGTTTATCCCGGACAGGGGGAGGGGAGCTGTTTTTT. Residues: CASSLSRTGGGELFF.

The chain combines TRBV6-1 with TRBJ1-6, with D uncertain. The germline V gene has CDR1 MNHNS and CDR2 SASEGT. The V end was cut by 3 bases, the J end by 6 bases, with 9 bases between. The CDR3 has 14 amino acids. Written as DNA, the CDR3 is TGTGCCAGCAGTGAGTACCTTAGTAATTCACCCCTCCACTTT. Protein sequence: CASSEYLSNSPLHF.

The chain uses TRBV6-5 and TRBJ2-3; possible D gene TRBD2, 7 bases. With 4 bases removed from V and 15 bases from J, the gap between germline ends came to 17 bases. CDR1 is MNHEY, CDR2 SVGAGI, per germline. The CDR3 length is 12 residues. The CDR3 loop is CASSLSGGGEYF. As DNA, the CDR3 is TGTGCCAGCAGTTTGTCGGGCGGGGGCGAATATTTT.

The count of this clone is one. J is TRBJ2-5 and V is TRBV7-2; 9 bases match TRBD2. The CDR3 has 16 residues. V lost 1 base, J lost 1 base, and 4 bases stayed unmatched. Germline V lookup: CDR1 SGHTA, CDR2 FQGNSA. Written as DNA, the CDR3 is TGTGCCAGCAGCTTAGGGGGTAGCGGGAGCCAAGAGACCCAGTACTTC. Its protein product is CASSLGGSGSQETQYF.

The chain uses TRBV19 and TRBJ2-1, with 7 bases aligning to TRBD2. Germline V gene data show CDR1 as LNHDA and CDR2 as SQIVND (reference sequence). The CDR3 spans 13 residues. The CDR3 loop is CGGRREFYNEQFF. DNA for the CDR3: TGTGGGGGGAGGCGGGAGTTCTACAATGAGCAGTTCTTC.

V usage is TRBV5-5 and J usage is TRBJ1-1, with 7 bases aligning to TRBD1. The CDR3 totals 14 residues. Losses at the gene ends were 0 bases for V and 5 bases for J; bases not matched to a gene: 4. The germline gives CDR1 SGHKS, CDR2 YYEKEE (reference sequence). Here the CDR3 reads CASSLVAGGTEAFF. The CDR3 nucleotides are TGTGCCAGCAGCTTGGTGGCAGGGGGGACTGAAGCTTTCTTT.

In this sample, this clone turned up once. CDR3 DNA: TGCAGCGTTGACGCGACTAGCGGGCGACTGGAGCAGTTCTTC. Encoded protein: CSVDATSGRLEQFF. The V gene is TRBV29-1, the J gene TRBJ2-1, with 10 bases lining up with TRBD2. There are 14 residues in the CDR3. J gave up 10 bases and V 3 bases, and 9 bases lay outside the gene matches. The germline CDR1 and CDR2 sequences are SQVTM and ANQGSEA.

V is TRBV6-2 or TRBV6-3 and J is TRBJ2-7; D is perhaps TRBD2 (7 bases). The CDR3 has 15 amino acids. Deletions cut 6 bases from V and 2 bases from J, with 17 bases between. Germline V gene sequence: CDR1 MNHEY, CDR2 SVGEGT. The DNA for the CDR3 is TGTGCCAGCAGCCTTTACCGGGGGGCGGCCTACGAGCAGTACTTC. It is translated as CASSLYRGAAYEQYF.

The V call is TRBV13, the J call TRBJ2-1; 9 bases map to TRBD2. After removal of 1 base from V and 7 bases from J, the junction contained 5 bases not matched to a gene. This CDR3 contains 15 residues. Germline V gives CDR1 PRHDT, CDR2 FYEKMQ (reference sequence). CDR3 protein: CASSLAREGLNEQFF. The CDR3 DNA sequence: TGTGCCAGCAGCTTAGCGCGGGAGGGGCTGAATGAGCAGTTCTTC.

The genes are TRBV9 and TRBJ2-3; the match to TRBD1 covers 10 bases. Germline CDR1 reads SGDLS; CDR2 reads YYNGEE. The CDR3 sequence is 16 residues long. Losses at the gene ends were 0 bases for V and 0 bases for J; bases not matched to a gene: 1. The CDR3 here is CASSVGTGGSTDTQYF. The CDR3, as DNA: TGTGCCAGCAGCGTAGGGACAGGGGGGAGCACAGATACGCAGTATTTT.

The J gene is TRBJ1-4, the V gene TRBV5-4; 8 nucleotides agree with TRBD1. From germline, CDR1 is SGHNT and CDR2 YYREEE (reference sequence). J gave up 4 bases and V 4 bases, and 6 bases lay outside the gene matches. The CDR3 spans 15 residues. CDR3 residues: CASSPRGQDNEKLFF. The CDR3 DNA sequence: TGTGCCAGCAGCCCCAGGGGGCAAGATAATGAAAAACTGTTTTTT.

The rearrangement links TRBV15 to TRBJ2-3; D may be TRBD1 (5 bases). Germline V gene sequence: CDR1 LNHNV, CDR2 YYDKDF (reference sequence). V lost 0 bases, J lost 0 bases, and 10 bases lay in between. The CDR3 runs 16 residues. The CDR3 region has the DNA TGTGCCACCAGCAGAGAGGCCAGGGTGAGCACAGATACGCAGTATTTT. Translated, it gives CATSREARVSTDTQYF.

This chain connects TRBV6-1 to TRBJ1-5; TRBD1 agrees at 9 bases. With V trimmed by 0 bases and J by 1 base, 4 bases remained unmatched. The germline CDR1 and CDR2 sequences are MNHNS and SASEGT. The CDR3 runs to 17 residues. The CDR3 region is CASSEALGTGSNQPQHF. Written as DNA, the CDR3 is TGTGCCAGCAGTGAAGCGCTGGGGACAGGGAGCAATCAGCCCCAGCATTTT.

The V gene is TRBV27, the J gene TRBJ1-4; 7 nucleotides align to TRBD1. V shed 2 bases, J shed 5 bases, and the junction held 5 bases outside the gene matches. The germline V gene encodes CDR1 MNHEY and CDR2 SMNVEV (reference sequence). The CDR3 runs 15 residues. CDR3 in amino acids: CASSLTGVGNEKLFF. The CDR3 bases are TGTGCCAGCAGTTTAACAGGGGTGGGGAATGAAAAACTGTTTTTT.

In this sample, this clone turned up once. V gene TRBV19 combines with J gene TRBJ2-1, with 7 bases aligning to TRBD2. The trim removed 3 bases at V and 3 bases at J, leaving 5 bases unmatched. The CDR3 has 15 amino acids. Germline V CDR1 and CDR2: LNHDA, SQIVND (reference sequence). CDR3 in DNA: TGTGCCAGTAGTATTGGGACTATAGACTACAATGAGCAGTTCTTC. Its protein product is CASSIGTIDYNEQFF.

This chain connects TRBV7-2 to TRBJ2-1, with 12 nucleotides matching TRBD2. The CDR3 sequence is 16 residues long. V dropped 4 bases and J dropped 5; count of bases not matched to a gene: 6. Germline lookup yields CDR1 SGHTA and CDR2 FQGNSA. CDR3 nucleotides: TGTGCCAGCAGCTCCCCTAGCGGGGGGGCCGACAATGAGCAGTTCTTC. Translating it yields CASSSPSGGADNEQFF.

The chain couples TRBV4-1 to TRBJ2-1; D not certain. V lost 7 bases and J lost 0, with 16 bases in between. CDR3 length: 16 residues. The germline V gene encodes CDR1 MGHRA and CDR2 YSYEKL. The CDR3: CASKVVDTSSYNEQFF. Here the CDR3 DNA reads TGCGCCAGCAAGGTCGTTGACACCAGCTCCTACAATGAGCAGTTCTTC.

This clone was recorded only once. CDR3 loop: CASSFRTGQETQYF. The CDR3 bases are TGTGCCAGCAGCTTCAGGACAGGTCAAGAGACCCAGTACTTC. The genes are TRBV9 and TRBJ2-5, with 7 bases that match TRBD1. The CDR3 extends over 14 amino acids. Germline V gene sequence: CDR1 SGDLS, CDR2 YYNGEE. With V trimmed by 4 bases and J by 2 bases, 5 bases remained unmatched.

Only one count was recorded for this clone. This chain connects TRBV10-2 to TRBJ2-4, with D unclear. The CDR3 totals 14 residues. V lost 0 bases and J lost 0, with 3 bases in between. Germline V lookup: CDR1 WSHSY, CDR2 SAAADI. Written as DNA, the CDR3 is TGCGCCAGCAGTGAGTCTCAAGCCAAAAACATTCAGTACTTC. This translates into CASSESQAKNIQYF.

The V and J genes are TRBV25-1 and TRBJ2-7; 10 bases agree with TRBD1. J lost 4 bases, V lost 7 bases, and 4 bases had no gene match. Germline V gives CDR1 MGHDK, CDR2 SYGVNS. The CDR3 runs to 13 residues. In DNA, the CDR3 is TGTGCCAGCATGAGACAGGGGGCTTACGAGCAGTACGTC. As protein: CASMRQGAYEQYV.